This TCR beta chain was sequenced for a study of blood T cell repertoires in COVID-19. The J segment lost 8 bases and the V segment lost 5 bases, leaving 14 bases of the junction unmatched. This CDR3 spans 17 amino acids. CDR1 and CDR2 from the germline V gene are MGHDK and SYGVNS. Using immunoSEQ multiplex PCR, the repertoire was profiled, and TCRdb retains in-frame clones only, with some absent. The sample shows 95,000 to 110,000 clones, about 90% of them seen only once. This TCR derives from a woman in her thirties with acute or convalescent COVID-19. Material: peripheral blood. This chain connects TRBV25-1 to TRBJ2-6; 8 nucleotides agree with TRBD2. The CDR3 DNA reads TGTGCCAGCAGTACGAGTCTTGGGACTAGGGGTCCCAACGTCCTGACTTTC. Translating gives CASSTSLGTRGPNVLTF.